This entry describes one T cell receptor beta chain. The antigen is not known. The sample comes from a study of blood T cells in healthy people across ages. Findings and caveats of the study: Conclusively comparing naive with antigen-experienced cells was impossible with unsorted PBMCs. Among T cells, TCR beta diversity per million cells dropped roughly linearly as age rose. More naive CD4+ cells and higher diversity marked long-lived donors relative to aged donors.

This CDR3 is built from 15 residues. V lost 5 bases and J 5 bases, leaving 16 bases between the germline ends. Germline V gene data show CDR1 as SGHTA and CDR2 as FQGNSA. With a J-beta primer mix and a sample-barcoded 5' primer, a second PCR ran about 7 to 12 cycles. Each of the samples gave a minimum of 2.5 million paired-end reads that contained CDR3. Each CDR3 protein is one row after TCRdb ran MiXCR on the 5' RACE reads. The sample lists 1.5 million to 2 million distinct CDR3 sequences, roughly 52% seen once, with approximately 2.1% in the top ten. The TCR sequence derives from a middle-aged woman in good health. Sequenced input: blood. The genes are TRBV7-2 and TRBJ1-5; D is unresolved. CDR3 sequence: CASSPPGSMHQPQHF. The CDR3 DNA sequence: TGTGCCAGCAGCCCCCCCGGTAGTATGCATCAGCCCCAGCATTTT. The complete variable domain, with remaining parts taken from reference TRBV7-2 and TRBJ1-5, reads GAGVSQSPSNKVTEKGKDVELRCDPISGHTALYWYRQSLGQGLEFLIYFQGNSAPDKSGLPSDRFSAERTGGSVSTLTIQRTQQEDSAVYLCASSPPGSMHQPQHFGDGTRLSIL.